Presented here are 11 T cell receptor beta chains from one specimen sequenced in a study of beta chain features in type 1 diabetes. Broader study findings: Shorter TCRB CDR3s, moderately but significantly so, marked every one of the four CD4+ subsets in Type 1 diabetes patients.

Expressed TCRB transcripts got sequenced, as all isolated RNA was reverse transcribed. TCRdb's copy holds only in-frame clones and misses some; the assay was immunoSEQ multiplex PCR. The sample consists of around 160,000 clones, just over 8% of them appearing once. These TCRs are of unknown antigen specificity. Sequencing was done on a sample of central memory CD4+ T cells from blood. The origin of the receptors is a woman aged 18-29 years with type 1 diabetes.

This clone showed up just a few times. V gene TRBV29-1 combines with J gene TRBJ2-6, with 7 bases identical to TRBD1. The length of the CDR3 is 13 residues. J lost 12 bases, V lost 4 bases, and 9 bases had no gene match. Germline CDR1 is SQVTM and CDR2 is ANQGSEA. The CDR3 coding sequence is TGCAGCGTTGTAGTCGACAGGGTAGGCGTCCTGACTTTC. It yields the protein CSVVVDRVGVLTF.

This clone was detected only a few times. This chain connects TRBV6-5 to TRBJ1-4; D perhaps matches TRBD1 (6 bases). Germline lookup yields CDR1 MNHEY and CDR2 SVGAGI. The CDR3 is 14 residues long. V was cut by 6 bases and J by 8 bases, with 16 bases left in between. CDR3 loop: CASRLQGGGEKLFF. In DNA, the CDR3 is TGTGCCAGCAGATTACAGGGCGGCGGCGAAAAACTGTTTTTT.

J is TRBJ2-7 and V is TRBV7-2, with D uncertain. The CDR3 covers 12 residues. CDR1 is SGHTA, CDR2 FQGNSA, per germline. V was clipped by 2 bases and J by 2 bases, with 4 bases between them. CDR3 nucleotides: TGTGCCAGCAGCTTATCTACCTACGAGCAGTACTTC. It yields the protein CASSLSTYEQYF.

The chain recombines TRBV19 with TRBJ2-1; TRBD2 matches at 9 bases. The CDR3 covers 15 residues. Germline V gives CDR1 LNHDA, CDR2 SQIVND (reference sequence). V dropped 6 bases and J dropped 4; count of bases not matched to a gene: 7. CDR3 coding DNA: TGTGCCAGTAGGTTAGCGGGAGTTTGGTACAATGAGCAGTTCTTC. This encodes CASRLAGVWYNEQFF.

The chain employs TRBV5-4 and TRBJ1-6, with 7 bases aligning to TRBD1. Trimming removed 7 bases from V and 6 bases from J; junction bases left unmatched: 7. Germline lookup yields CDR1 SGHNT and CDR2 YYREEE (reference sequence). The CDR3 is 14 amino acids. CDR3 DNA: TGTGCCAGCGCGCCCGGGACAGTTAATTCACCCCTCCACTTT. Its translation: CASAPGTVNSPLHF. Variable domain in full (rest from reference TRBV5-4 and TRBJ1-6): ETGVTQSPTHLIKTRGQQVTLRCSSQSGHNTVSWYQQALGQGPQFIFQYYREEENGRGNFPPRFSGLQFPNYSSELNVNALELDDSALYLCASAPGTVNSPLHFGNGTRLTVT.

This clone was counted only a few times. This chain uses TRBV29-1 with TRBJ1-5; no clear D gene. The CDR3 covers 13 residues. The germline CDR1 and CDR2 sequences are SQVTM and ANQGSEA. Trimming removed 4 bases from V and 2 bases from J, with 9 bases in between. The CDR3 loop reads CSVGFTGNQPQHF. CDR3 DNA: TGCAGCGTTGGGTTTACGGGCAATCAGCCCCAGCATTTT.

The genes are TRBV30 and TRBJ2-3; 7 nucleotides line up with TRBD1. This CDR3 contains 16 residues. V was pared by 0 bases and J by 4 bases, with 10 bases of the junction left unmatched. CDR1 GTSNPN and CDR2 SVGIG come from the germline V gene (reference sequence). In DNA, the CDR3 is TGTGCCTGGAGTGTGGGAATGGTTCAGGGGGCAGATACGCAGTATTTT. Protein product: CAWSVGMVQGADTQYF. The whole variable domain, filled in from reference TRBV30 and TRBJ2-3, reads SQTIHQWPATLVQPVGSPLSLECTVEGTSNPNLYWYRQAAGRGLQLLFYSVGIGQISSEVPQNLSASRPQDRQFILSSKKLLLSDSGFYLCAWSVGMVQGADTQYFGPGTRLTVL.

The chain uses TRBV2 and TRBJ2-2; 10 positions match TRBD1. With 5 bases clipped from V and 3 bases from J, the junction kept 3 bases outside the gene matches. Germline-derived CDR1 and CDR2 are SNHLY and FYNNEI. This CDR3 region has 15 residues. In DNA, the CDR3 is TGTGCCAGCAGTCGACAGGGGGCGGACACCGGGGAGCTGTTTTTT. It codes for CASSRQGADTGELFF.

This rearrangement joins TRBV11-3 to TRBJ2-7, with D possibly being TRBD1 (5 bases). V was pared by 1 base and J by 4 bases, with 11 bases between. The CDR3 is made up of 14 amino acids. CDR1 SGHNT and CDR2 YENEEA come from the germline V gene. CDR3 protein: CASSLGTLGYEQYF. The CDR3 DNA sequence: TGTGCCAGCAGCTTAGGGACATTAGGGTACGAGCAGTACTTC.

This clone was recorded many times. V gene TRBV9 combines with J gene TRBJ2-7; 7 bases are shared with TRBD2. The germline V gene has CDR1 SGDLS and CDR2 YYNGEE. The CDR3 contains 16 residues. The ends lost 0 bases at V and 6 bases at J; junction bases unmatched: 12. The CDR3 DNA sequence: TGTGCCAGCAGCGTAGTGGGGGGGAGTTCCCCCTCCGAGCAGTACTTC. Residues: CASSVVGGSSPSEQYF. Complete variable domain (other parts from reference TRBV9 and TRBJ2-7): DSGVTQTPKHLITATGQRVTLRCSPRSGDLSVYWYQQSLDQGLQFLIQYYNGEERAKGNILERFSAQQFPDLHSELNLSSLELGDSALYFCASSVVGGSSPSEQYFGPGTRLTVT.

The chain links TRBV7-2 to TRBJ2-3, with D perhaps TRBD1 (5 bases). CDR3 length equals 14 residues. Germline V CDR1 and CDR2: SGHTA, FQGNSA. Trimming removed 4 bases at V and 6 bases at J, with 14 bases between. In DNA, the CDR3 is TGTGCCAGCAGCTCAGGCGTCAGGGCCGATACGCAGTATTTT. It yields the protein CASSSGVRADTQYF.